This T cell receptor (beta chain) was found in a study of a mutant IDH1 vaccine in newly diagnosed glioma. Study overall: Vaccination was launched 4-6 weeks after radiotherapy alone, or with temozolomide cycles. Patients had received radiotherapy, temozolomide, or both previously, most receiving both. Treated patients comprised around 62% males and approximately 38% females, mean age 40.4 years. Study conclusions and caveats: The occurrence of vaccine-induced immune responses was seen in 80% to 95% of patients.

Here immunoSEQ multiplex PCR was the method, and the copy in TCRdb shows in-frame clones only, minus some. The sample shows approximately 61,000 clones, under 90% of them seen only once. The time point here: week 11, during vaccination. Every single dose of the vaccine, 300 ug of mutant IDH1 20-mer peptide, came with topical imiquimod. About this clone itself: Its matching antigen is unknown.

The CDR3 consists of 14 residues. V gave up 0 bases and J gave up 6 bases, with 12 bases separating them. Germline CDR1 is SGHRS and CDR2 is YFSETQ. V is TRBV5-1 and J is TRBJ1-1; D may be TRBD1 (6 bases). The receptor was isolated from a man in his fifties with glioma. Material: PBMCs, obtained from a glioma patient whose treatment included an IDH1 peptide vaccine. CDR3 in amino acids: CASSLETGTAEAFF. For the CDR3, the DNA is TGCGCCAGCAGCTTGGAAACAGGGACGGCTGAAGCTTTCTTT. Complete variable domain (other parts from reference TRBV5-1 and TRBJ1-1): KAGVTQTPRYLIKTRGQQVTLSCSPISGHRSVSWYQQTPGQGLQFLFEYFSETQRNKGNFPGRFSGRQFSNSRSEMNVSTLELGDSALYLCASSLETGTAEAFFGQGTRLTVV.